This is a list of T cell receptor beta chains from one sample in a study of post-analysis software for immune sequencing data. TCRdb fed the PCR reads into MiXCR, producing one record per CDR3 protein. The sample holds about 540,000 distinct CDR3 sequences; 34% are singletons and the top ten take about 5.6%. What was sequenced was blood. These receptors were obtained from a girl younger than 18 with multiple sclerosis. The CDR3 runs from the conserved cysteine through the conserved F or W. D genes are given only for firm matches. Expanded clones are given a class, and other clones once, few, many or no size at all.

TRBJ1-2	NA	TRBV12-3/TRBV12-4	NA	CASTPPRKAGVTHYGYTF	TGTGCCAGCACCCCACCAAGGAAGGCAGGAGTAACCCACTATGGCTACACCTTC
TRBJ2-7	TRBD1	TRBV5-6	few	CASSFLPGQVSPEQYF	TGTGCCAGCAGCTTCCTTCCGGGACAGGTGTCGCCCGAGCAGTACTTC
TRBJ1-5	NA	TRBV7-2	NA	CASSLAAQGNQPQHF	TGTGCCAGCAGCTTAGCGGCTCAGGGCAATCAGCCCCAGCATTTT
TRBJ2-5	NA	TRBV3-1	few	CASSHPTETQYF	TGTGCCAGCAGCCACCCCACGGAGACCCAGTACTTC
TRBJ2-3	TRBD1	TRBV20-1	NA	CSASRQGPSSTDTQYF	TGCAGTGCTAGCCGACAGGGGCCCTCGAGCACAGATACGCAGTATTTT
TRBJ2-5	NA	TRBV10-3	NA	CAISEARGGTQYF	TGTGCCATCAGTGAAGCCAGGGGTGGGACCCAGTACTTC
TRBJ2-3	NA	TRBV10-3	NA	CAISESVGTDTQYF	TGTGCCATCAGTGAGTCTGTGGGCACAGATACGCAGTATTTT
TRBJ2-1	TRBD2	TRBV29-1	NA	CSVEGPGLAGGPGEQFF	TGCAGCGTTGAAGGTCCGGGACTAGCGGGGGGGCCCGGGGAGCAGTTCTTC
TRBJ2-7	TRBD2	TRBV7-2	NA	CAGSIPGAGGSYEQYF	TGTGCCGGCAGCATTCCCGGAGCGGGGGGTTCCTACGAGCAGTACTTC
TRBJ1-1	NA	TRBV29-1	few	CSVEVSRGAFF	TGCAGCGTTGAGGTGTCCCGGGGAGCTTTCTTT
TRBJ1-1	NA	TRBV5-5	NA	CASSLDSWLSFF	TGTGCCAGCAGCTTGGACAGTTGGTTATCTTTCTTT
TRBJ2-3	NA	TRBV6-5	few	CASSLRGARGTDTQYF	TGTGCCAGCAGCCTTAGGGGGGCCCGCGGCACAGATACGCAGTATTTT
TRBJ1-4	TRBD1	TRBV7-9	NA	CASSSRDRTTNEKLFF	TGTGCCAGCAGCTCTCGGGACAGGACAACTAATGAAAAACTGTTTTTT
TRBJ1-1	NA	TRBV5-6	few	CASSLETGNTEAFF	TGTGCCAGCAGCTTGGAGACAGGGAACACTGAAGCTTTCTTT
TRBJ2-1	TRBD2	TRBV15	NA	CATSDREAGGFYNEQFF	TGTGCCACCAGCGATAGAGAAGCGGGAGGATTTTACAATGAGCAGTTCTTC
TRBJ2-7	NA	TRBV20-1	NA	CSARIPLVGFEQYF	TGCAGTGCTAGAATCCCCCTCGTGGGATTCGAGCAGTACTTC
TRBJ1-5	TRBD1	TRBV5-5	NA	CAGSLIQGIEGQPQHF	TGTGCCGGCAGCTTAATACAGGGGATCGAGGGTCAGCCCCAGCATTTT
TRBJ2-7	NA	TRBV27	few	CASSLYVESSYEQYF	TGTGCCAGCAGTTTATATGTTGAGAGCTCCTACGAGCAGTACTTC
TRBJ2-7	TRBD1	TRBV7-3	many	CASSRTGDSYEQYF	TGTGCCAGCAGCCGGACAGGGGACTCTTACGAGCAGTACTTC
TRBJ2-3	NA	TRBV5-5	NA	CASRLEGGTDAQYF	TGTGCCAGCAGGCTCGAGGGGGGCACAGATGCGCAGTATTTT
TRBJ2-3	NA	TRBV15	NA	CATSSRGTPDTQYF	TGTGCCACCAGCAGCCGCGGGACCCCAGATACGCAGTATTTT
TRBJ1-2	TRBD1	TRBV6-5	NA	CASNDRARDYGYTF	TGTGCCAGCAATGACAGGGCCCGCGACTATGGCTACACCTTC
TRBJ1-5	NA	TRBV3-1	NA	CASSQEPNTGLLNQPHHF	TGTGCCAGCAGCCAAGAACCCAACACAGGTCTTTTAAATCAGCCCCACCATTTT
TRBJ1-2	NA	TRBV5-4	NA	CASSLAGGVDYGYTF	TGTGCCAGCAGCTTGGCCGGGGGGGTTGACTATGGCTACACCTTC
TRBJ1-2	TRBD1	TRBV7-8	NA	CASSFRTGVNYGYTF	TGTGCCAGCAGCTTCAGGACAGGGGTTAACTATGGCTACACCTTC
TRBJ1-2	TRBD1	TRBV5-1	NA	CASSLGTTGTGSPPRYGYTF	TGCGCCAGCAGCTTGGGCACTACCGGGACAGGGTCCCCACCGCGCTATGGCTACACCTTC
TRBJ1-2	TRBD1	TRBV14	few	CASSLGQGWADGYTF	TGTGCCAGCAGTCTCGGACAGGGTTGGGCGGATGGCTACACCTTC
TRBJ2-5	TRBD1	TRBV5-1	NA	CASSLQGQAETQYF	TGCGCCAGCAGCTTACAGGGACAGGCAGAGACCCAGTACTTC
TRBJ1-1	TRBD1	TRBV2	NA	CASRRQGASTEAFF	TGTGCCAGCAGACGACAGGGGGCTAGCACTGAAGCTTTCTTT